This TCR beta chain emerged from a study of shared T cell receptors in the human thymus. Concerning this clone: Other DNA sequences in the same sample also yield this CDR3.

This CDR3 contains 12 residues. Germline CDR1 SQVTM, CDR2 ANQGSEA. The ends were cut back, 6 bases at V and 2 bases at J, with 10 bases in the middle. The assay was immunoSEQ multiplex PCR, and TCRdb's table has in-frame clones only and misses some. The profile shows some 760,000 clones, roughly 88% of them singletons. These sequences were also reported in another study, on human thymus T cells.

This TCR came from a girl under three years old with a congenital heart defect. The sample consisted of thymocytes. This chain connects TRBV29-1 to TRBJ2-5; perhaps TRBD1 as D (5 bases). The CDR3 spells CSVTRQQETQYF. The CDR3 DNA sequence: TGCAGCGTCACGAGACAGCAAGAGACCCAGTACTTC.